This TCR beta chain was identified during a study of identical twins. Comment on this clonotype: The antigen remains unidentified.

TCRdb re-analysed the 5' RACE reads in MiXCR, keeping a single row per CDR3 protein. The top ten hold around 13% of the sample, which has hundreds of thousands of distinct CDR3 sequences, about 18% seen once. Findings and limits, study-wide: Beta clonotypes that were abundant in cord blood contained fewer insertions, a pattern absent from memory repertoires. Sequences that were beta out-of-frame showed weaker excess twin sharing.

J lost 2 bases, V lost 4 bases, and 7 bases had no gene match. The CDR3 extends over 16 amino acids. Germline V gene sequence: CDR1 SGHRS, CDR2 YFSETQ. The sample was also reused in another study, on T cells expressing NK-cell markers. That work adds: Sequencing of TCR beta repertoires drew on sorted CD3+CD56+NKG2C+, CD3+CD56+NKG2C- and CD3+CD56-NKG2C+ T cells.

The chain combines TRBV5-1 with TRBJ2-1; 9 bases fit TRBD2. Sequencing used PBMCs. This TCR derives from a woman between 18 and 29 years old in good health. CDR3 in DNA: TGCGCCAGCAGCCCTGCGGGAGGGGGCGCCTACAATGAGCAGTTCTTC. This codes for CASSPAGGGAYNEQFF.